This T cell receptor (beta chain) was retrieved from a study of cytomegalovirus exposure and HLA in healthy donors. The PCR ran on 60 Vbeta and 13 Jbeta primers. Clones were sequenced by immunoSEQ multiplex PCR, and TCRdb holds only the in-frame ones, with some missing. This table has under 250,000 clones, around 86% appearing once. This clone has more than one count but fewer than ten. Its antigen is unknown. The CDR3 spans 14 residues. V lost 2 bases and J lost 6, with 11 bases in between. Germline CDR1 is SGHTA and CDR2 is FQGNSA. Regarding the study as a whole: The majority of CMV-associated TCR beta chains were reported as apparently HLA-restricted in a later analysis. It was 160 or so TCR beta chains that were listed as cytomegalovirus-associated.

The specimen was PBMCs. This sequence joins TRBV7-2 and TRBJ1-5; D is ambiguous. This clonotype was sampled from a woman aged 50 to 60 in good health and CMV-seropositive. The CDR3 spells CASSLNLGIQPQHF. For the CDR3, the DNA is TGTGCCAGCAGCTTAAACCTTGGCATTCAGCCCCAGCATTTT. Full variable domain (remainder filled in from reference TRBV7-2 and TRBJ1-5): GAGVSQSPSNKVTEKGKDVELRCDPISGHTALYWYRQSLGQGLEFLIYFQGNSAPDKSGLPSDRFSAERTGGSVSTLTIQRTQQEDSAVYLCASSLNLGIQPQHFGDGTRLSIL.